These 15 T cell receptor beta chains came from one sample sequenced in a study of beta chain features in type 1 diabetes. Every isolated RNA sample was fully reverse transcribed, so sequencing captured expressed TCRB transcripts. The protocol was immunoSEQ multiplex PCR, while the TCRdb copy is restricted to in-frame clones and leaves out a portion. Among 150,000 to 200,000 clones, about 8.3% were seen once, and the ten largest hold 0.54%. Study observations and caveats: Across all four CD4+ subsets, people with type 1 diabetes showed modestly shorter TCRB CDR3s.

No antigen has been assigned to these receptors. The sequenced material came from central memory CD4+ T cells from blood. Receptors originate from a woman between 18 and 30 years old with type 1 diabetes.

This clone has at least ten counts. The V and J genes are TRBV4-3 and TRBJ2-2, with D unresolved. In germline, CDR1 is LGHNA, CDR2 YSLEER. This CDR3 is 14 amino acids long. The V and J ends lost 0 bases and 1 base respectively, with 3 bases between them. CDR3 in amino acids: CASSQDQNTGELFF. In nucleotides, the CDR3 is TGCGCCAGCAGCCAAGATCAGAACACCGGGGAGCTGTTTTTT.

The V and J genes are TRBV4-3 and TRBJ2-3; TRBD2 agrees at 7 bases. Germline V gives CDR1 LGHNA, CDR2 YSLEER. The trim removed 1 base at V and 0 bases at J, leaving 13 bases unmatched. The CDR3 extends over 19 amino acids. The CDR3 DNA is TGCGCCAGCAGCCAAGGATTGAGAACGGGGGGTCGTAGCACAGATACGCAGTATTTT. It encodes CASSQGLRTGGRSTDTQYF.

V gene TRBV6-5 combines with J gene TRBJ2-7; D may be TRBD1 (5 bases). Germline CDR1 is MNHEY and CDR2 is SVGAGI. The CDR3 runs to 14 residues. Trimming stripped 2 bases from V and 5 bases from J, with 13 bases between. CDR3 in amino acids: CASSYRVLGDEQYF. For the CDR3, the DNA is TGTGCCAGCAGTTACAGGGTGCTAGGGGACGAGCAGTACTTC.

This clone showed up just a few times. The V gene is TRBV18, the J gene TRBJ2-3; tentatively, D is TRBD1 (5 bases). With 3 bases removed from V and 0 bases from J, the gap between germline ends came to 13 bases. Germline loops: CDR1 KGHSH, CDR2 LQKENI. The CDR3 spans 16 residues. This chain's CDR3 is CASSPNRIPSTDTQYF. The CDR3, as DNA: TGTGCCAGCTCACCGAACAGGATCCCTAGCACAGATACGCAGTATTTT.

This clone has only a few counts. The CDR3 loop is CASSLLAGGNYEQYF. The CDR3 nucleotides read TGTGCCAGCAGCTTACTAGCGGGAGGAAACTACGAGCAGTACTTC. The rearrangement joins TRBV11-3 to TRBJ2-7; 11 bases are a match to TRBD2. Germline V gene lookup returns CDR1 SGHNT and CDR2 YENEEA. CDR3 length: 15 residues. The V gene end was trimmed by 2 bases and the J gene end by 3 bases; junction bases not matched to a gene: 3.

This clone was counted a few times. The J gene is TRBJ2-7, the V gene TRBV11-2; 10 bases line up with TRBD1. CDR1 is SGHAT, CDR2 FQNNGV, per germline. Trimming cost V 8 bases and J 3 bases; bases outside gene matches: 7. The CDR3 totals 14 residues. CDR3 sequence (DNA): TGTGCCAGCGCGTCCGGGACAGGGGTCTACGAGCAGTACTTC. It codes for CASASGTGVYEQYF.

The V and J genes are TRBV7-9 and TRBJ2-7, with a weak D call TRBD1 (6 bases). The CDR3 runs 14 residues. Germline lookup yields CDR1 SEHNR and CDR2 FQNEAQ (reference sequence). Trimming took off 3 bases at V and 2 bases at J, with 11 bases between the two ends. This CDR3 is CASSFGTPPYEQYF. The CDR3 nucleotides are TGTGCCAGCAGCTTCGGGACACCACCCTACGAGCAGTACTTC.

This clone was seen more than once but under ten times. Other DNA sequences within the sample encode an identical CDR3. The V and J genes are TRBV11-3 and TRBJ2-7, with 10 bases fitting TRBD2. The CDR3 loop spans 14 amino acids. Germline values: CDR1 SGHNT, CDR2 YENEEA. Unmatched junction bases numbered 3, after V lost 5 bases and J lost 2 bases. CDR3 DNA sequence: TGTGCCAGCAGCCGGACTAGCGGCGCCTACGAGCAGTACTTC. It translates to CASSRTSGAYEQYF.

The chain links TRBV25-1 to TRBJ2-5; 9 bases match TRBD1. The CDR3 is 18 residues long. V shed 3 bases, J shed 5 bases, and the junction held 16 bases outside the gene matches. Germline loops: CDR1 MGHDK, CDR2 SYGVNS. The CDR3, as DNA: TGTGCCAGCAGTGAGAGCAACAGGGGGCTACGACCCAGGGAGACCCAGTACTTC. It specifies CASSESNRGLRPRETQYF.

The chain employs TRBV11-2 and TRBJ1-5; tentatively, D is TRBD1 (6 bases). V lost 3 bases to trimming and J lost 3 bases, with 15 bases between them. The V gene's germline CDR1 is SGHAT and CDR2 FQNNGV. The CDR3 has 16 amino acids. For the CDR3, the DNA is TGTGCCAGCAGCTTGCGGGCCACAGGGTTCAATCAGCCCCAGCATTTT. This encodes CASSLRATGFNQPQHF.

Concerning this clone itself: This CDR3 is also generated by other DNA sequences in the sample. V is TRBV4-3 and J is TRBJ1-5; D call uncertain. V was pared by 0 bases and J by 4 bases, with 4 bases between. In germline, CDR1 is LGHNA, CDR2 YSLEER. This CDR3 has 13 amino acids. The CDR3 is CASSQDGNQPQHF. The CDR3 DNA is TGCGCCAGCAGCCAAGACGGGAATCAGCCCCAGCATTTT.

This chain connects TRBV9 to TRBJ2-1; D uncertain. CDR1 and CDR2 (germline): SGDLS, YYNGEE. The CDR3 consists of 16 residues. With 0 bases removed from V and 3 bases from J, the gap between germline ends came to 13 bases. The CDR3 sequence: CASSVAMARNYNEQFF. The CDR3 nucleotides read TGTGCCAGCAGCGTAGCTATGGCTAGAAACTACAATGAGCAGTTCTTC.

Only a few counts were recorded for this clone. The chain uses TRBV7-3 and TRBJ2-2; 12 nucleotides line up with TRBD2. The trim removed 5 bases at V and 7 bases at J, leaving 23 bases unmatched. This CDR3 has 21 residues. Germline assignment: CDR1 SGHTA and CDR2 FQGTGA. The CDR3 reads CASSPHRGWDRTSGEFGELFF. The CDR3 DNA is TGTGCCAGCAGCCCGCACAGGGGCTGGGACCGGACTAGCGGGGAGTTCGGGGAGCTGTTTTTT.

The chain recombines TRBV5-1 with TRBJ2-1; weak D call: TRBD1 (6 bases). The ends were cut back, 4 bases at V and 13 bases at J, with 27 bases in the middle. CDR1 and CDR2 from the germline V gene are SGHRS and YFSETQ. The CDR3 spans 16 residues. The CDR3 loop reads CASSPEAPGVAWLQFF. DNA for the CDR3: TGCGCCAGCAGCCCGGAAGCCCCAGGGGTGGCCTGGTTACAGTTCTTC.

Only a few counts were recorded for this clone. This rearrangement joins TRBV18 to TRBJ2-7; no definite D call. Deletions cut 3 bases from V and 3 bases from J, with 12 bases between. CDR1 is KGHSH, CDR2 LQKENI, per germline. This CDR3 spans 14 amino acids. CDR3 loop: CASSPTAVVYEQYF. The CDR3 nucleotides read TGTGCCAGCTCACCCACCGCGGTTGTCTACGAGCAGTACTTC.